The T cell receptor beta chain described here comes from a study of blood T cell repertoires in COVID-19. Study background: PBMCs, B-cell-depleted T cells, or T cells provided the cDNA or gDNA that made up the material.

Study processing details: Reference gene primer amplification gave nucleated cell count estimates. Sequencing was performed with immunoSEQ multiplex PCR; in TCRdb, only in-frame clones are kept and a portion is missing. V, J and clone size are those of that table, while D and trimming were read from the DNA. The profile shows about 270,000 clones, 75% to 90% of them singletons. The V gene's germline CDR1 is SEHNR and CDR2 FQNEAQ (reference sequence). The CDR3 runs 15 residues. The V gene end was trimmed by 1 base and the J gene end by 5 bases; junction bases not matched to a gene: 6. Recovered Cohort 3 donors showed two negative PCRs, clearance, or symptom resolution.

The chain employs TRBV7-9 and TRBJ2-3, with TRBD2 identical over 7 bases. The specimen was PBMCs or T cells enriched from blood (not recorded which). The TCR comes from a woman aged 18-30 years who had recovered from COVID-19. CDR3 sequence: CASSLGGGPGDTQYF. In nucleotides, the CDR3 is TGTGCCAGCAGCTTAGGGGGAGGGCCGGGAGATACGCAGTATTTT.